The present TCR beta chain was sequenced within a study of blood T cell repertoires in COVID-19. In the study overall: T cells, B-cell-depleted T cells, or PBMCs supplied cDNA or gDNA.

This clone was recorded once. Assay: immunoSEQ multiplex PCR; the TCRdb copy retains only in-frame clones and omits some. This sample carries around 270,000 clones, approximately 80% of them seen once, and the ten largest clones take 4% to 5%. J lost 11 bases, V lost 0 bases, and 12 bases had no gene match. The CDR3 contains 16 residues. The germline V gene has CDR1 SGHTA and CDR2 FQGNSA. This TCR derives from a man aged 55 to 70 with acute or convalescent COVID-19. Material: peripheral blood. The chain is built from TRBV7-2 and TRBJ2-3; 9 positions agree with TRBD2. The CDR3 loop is CASSLAGGDSGRKQYF. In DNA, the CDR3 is TGTGCCAGCAGCTTAGCAGGGGGTGATAGCGGGAGAAAGCAGTATTTT. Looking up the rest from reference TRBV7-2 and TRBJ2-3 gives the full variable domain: GAGVSQSPSNKVTEKGKDVELRCDPISGHTALYWYRQSLGQGLEFLIYFQGNSAPDKSGLPSDRFSAERTGGSVSTLTIQRTQQEDSAVYLCASSLAGGDSGRKQYFGPGTRLTVL.